This T cell receptor (beta chain) was sequenced in a study of blood T cell repertoires in COVID-19. Study-wide background: Some COVID-19 samples were acute and others convalescent; all came from the United States, Italy and Spain. The analysed material was cDNA or gDNA that came from T cells, B-cell-depleted T cells, or PBMCs.

In the original workflow: Amplification of reference gene primers was used by the study to estimate nucleated cell counts. Repertoires were generated with immunoSEQ multiplex PCR, while TCRdb's copy carries only in-frame clones and drops some. Clone size and the V and J calls come from that table; the DNA yielded D and trimming. The data contain about 42,000 clones, around 87% of them singletons. The germline CDR1 and CDR2 sequences are SQVTM and ANQGSEA. The CDR3 sequence is 15 residues long. The ends were cut back, 4 bases at V and 7 bases at J, with 20 bases in the middle. The TCR sequence derives from a man aged 30 to 45 with active or convalescent COVID-19. This chain uses TRBV29-1 with TRBJ2-1; D may be TRBD1 (5 bases). Sequences were obtained from peripheral blood. In nucleotides, the CDR3 is TGCAGCGTTGGTAGGGGAACGACCCCTTGGAATGAGCAGTTCTTC. The encoded protein is CSVGRGTTPWNEQFF.